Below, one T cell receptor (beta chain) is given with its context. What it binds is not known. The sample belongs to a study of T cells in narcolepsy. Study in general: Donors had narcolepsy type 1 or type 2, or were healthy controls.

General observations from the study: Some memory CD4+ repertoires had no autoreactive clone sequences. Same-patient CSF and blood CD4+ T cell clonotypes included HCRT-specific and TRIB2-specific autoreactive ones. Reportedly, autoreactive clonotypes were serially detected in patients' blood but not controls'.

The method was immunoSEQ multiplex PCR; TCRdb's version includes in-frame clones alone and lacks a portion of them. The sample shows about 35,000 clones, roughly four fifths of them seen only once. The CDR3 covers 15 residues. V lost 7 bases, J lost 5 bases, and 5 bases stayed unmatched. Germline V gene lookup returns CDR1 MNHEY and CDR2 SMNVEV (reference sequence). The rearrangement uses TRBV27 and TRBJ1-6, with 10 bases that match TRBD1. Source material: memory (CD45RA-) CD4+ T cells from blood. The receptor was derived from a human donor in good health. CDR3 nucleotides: TGTGCCAGCAAAAAGGGACAGGGGAATAATTCACCCCTCCACTTT. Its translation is CASKKGQGNNSPLHF.